This TCR beta chain was identified in a study of human T cells and chemical hapten exposure. Study outcomes and limitations: While controls formed fewer of them, expanded TCRs formed significantly more large CDR3 similarity clusters. PT1 expanded TCR numbers rose with patch test score.

Time point specified: patch test 3, about 24 weeks after DPC sensitization. The treatment was: therapeutic diphenylcyclopropenone sensitization with weekly scalp DPC. People who gave samples had alopecia, were 18 to 70 years old, and were suitable for DPC. The CDR3 runs 12 residues. Germline assignment: CDR1 SQVTM and CDR2 ANQGSEA. Trimming stripped 4 bases from V and 8 bases from J, with 11 bases between. This clonotype was observed a few times. Its antigen is unknown. Each cDNA molecule in the library carried unique molecular identifiers. TCRdb recomputed calls from the RACE reads with MiXCR, one row per CDR3 protein. The table records about 120,000 distinct CDR3 sequences, about 11% of them present only once.

The sequence was obtained from a woman between 45 and 60 years old with alopecia areata. Some clones in this sample may be carry-over from other donors' samples. The chain combines TRBV29-1 with TRBJ1-4; D unclear. The source was whole blood, collected in connection with sensitization to the hapten diphenylcyclopropenone (DPC). CDR3 loop: CSVGSGYEKLFF. For the CDR3, the DNA is TGCAGCGTTGGGTCCGGGTACGAAAAACTGTTTTTT.